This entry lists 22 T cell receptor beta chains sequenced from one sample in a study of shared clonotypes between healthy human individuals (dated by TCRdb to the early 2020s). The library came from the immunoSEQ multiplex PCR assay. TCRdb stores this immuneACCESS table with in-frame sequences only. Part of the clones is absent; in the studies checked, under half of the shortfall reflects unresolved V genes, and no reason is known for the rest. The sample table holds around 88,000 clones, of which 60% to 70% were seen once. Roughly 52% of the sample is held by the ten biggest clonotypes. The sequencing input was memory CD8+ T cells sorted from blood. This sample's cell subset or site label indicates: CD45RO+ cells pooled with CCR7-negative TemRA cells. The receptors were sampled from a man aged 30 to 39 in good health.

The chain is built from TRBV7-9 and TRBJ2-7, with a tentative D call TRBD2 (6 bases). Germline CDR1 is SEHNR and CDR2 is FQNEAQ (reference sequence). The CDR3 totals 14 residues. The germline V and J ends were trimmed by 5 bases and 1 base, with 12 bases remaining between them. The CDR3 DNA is TGTGCCAGCAGCCCCAGCGGGTTATCCTACGAGCAGTACTTC. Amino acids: CASSPSGLSYEQYF.

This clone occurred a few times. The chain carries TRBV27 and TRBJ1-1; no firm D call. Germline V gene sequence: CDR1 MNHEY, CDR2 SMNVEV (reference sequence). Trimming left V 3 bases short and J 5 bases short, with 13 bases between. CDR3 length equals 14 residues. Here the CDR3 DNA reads TGTGCCAGCAGTTTCGGGCCTTCTTCGACTGAAGCTTTCTTT. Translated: CASSFGPSSTEAFF.

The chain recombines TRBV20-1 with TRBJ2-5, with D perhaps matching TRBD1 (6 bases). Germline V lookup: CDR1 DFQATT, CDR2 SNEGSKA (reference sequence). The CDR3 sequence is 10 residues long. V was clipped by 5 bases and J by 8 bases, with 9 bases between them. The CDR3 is CSAGRGTQYF. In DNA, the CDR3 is TGCAGTGCTGGCAGGGGTACCCAGTACTTC.

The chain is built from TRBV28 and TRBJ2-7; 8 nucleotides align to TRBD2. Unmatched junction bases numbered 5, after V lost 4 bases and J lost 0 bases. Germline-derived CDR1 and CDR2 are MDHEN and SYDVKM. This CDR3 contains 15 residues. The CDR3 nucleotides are TGTGCCAGCAGTTACTCCGGGACTAGCTCCTACGAGCAGTACTTC. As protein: CASSYSGTSSYEQYF. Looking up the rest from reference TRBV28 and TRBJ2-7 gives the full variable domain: DVKVTQSSRYLVKRTGEKVFLECVQDMDHENMFWYRQDPGLGLRLIYFSYDVKMKEKGDIPEGYSVSREKKERFSLILESASTNQTSMYLCASSYSGTSSYEQYFGPGTRLTVT.

Here the CDR3 reads CATSRAGGGTSNYGYTF. CDR3 coding DNA: TGTGCCACCAGCAGAGCCGGAGGAGGGACCTCTAACTATGGCTACACCTTC. The chain uses TRBV15 and TRBJ1-2; the D gene is possibly TRBD1 (5 bases). Germline V gene lookup returns CDR1 LNHNV and CDR2 YYDKDF (reference sequence). The CDR3 is 17 amino acids. V gave up 1 base and J gave up 0 bases, with 15 bases separating them.

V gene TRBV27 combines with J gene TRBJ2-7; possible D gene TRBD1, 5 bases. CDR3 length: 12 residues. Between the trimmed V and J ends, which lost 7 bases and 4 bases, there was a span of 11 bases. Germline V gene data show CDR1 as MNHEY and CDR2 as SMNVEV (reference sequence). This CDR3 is CASKRGDYEQYF. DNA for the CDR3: TGTGCCAGCAAAAGGGGCGATTACGAGCAGTACTTC.

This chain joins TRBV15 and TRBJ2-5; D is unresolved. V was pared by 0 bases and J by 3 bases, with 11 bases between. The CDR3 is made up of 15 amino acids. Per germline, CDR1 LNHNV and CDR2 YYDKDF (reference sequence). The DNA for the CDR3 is TGTGCCACCAGCAGAGAGTGGAGCCCAAAAGAGACCCAGTACTTC. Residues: CATSREWSPKETQYF.

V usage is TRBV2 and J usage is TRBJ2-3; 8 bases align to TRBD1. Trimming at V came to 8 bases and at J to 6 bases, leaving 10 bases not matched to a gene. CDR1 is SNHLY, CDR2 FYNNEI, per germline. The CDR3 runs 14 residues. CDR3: CASGRAGGVDTQYF. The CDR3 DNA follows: TGTGCCAGCGGTAGAGCAGGGGGCGTGGATACGCAGTATTTT. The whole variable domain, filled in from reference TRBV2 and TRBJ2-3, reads EPEVTQTPSHQVTQMGQEVILRCVPISNHLYFYWYRQILGQKVEFLVSFYNNEISEKSEIFDDQFSVERPDGSNFTLKIRSTKLEDSAMYFCASGRAGGVDTQYFGPGTRLTVL.

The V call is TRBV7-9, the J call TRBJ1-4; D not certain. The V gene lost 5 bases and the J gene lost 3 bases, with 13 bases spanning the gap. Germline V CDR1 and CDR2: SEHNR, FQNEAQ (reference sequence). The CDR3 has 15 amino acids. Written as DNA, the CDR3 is TGTGCCAGCAGCCCAAAGTCCGGACCTAATGAAAAACTGTTTTTT. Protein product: CASSPKSGPNEKLFF.

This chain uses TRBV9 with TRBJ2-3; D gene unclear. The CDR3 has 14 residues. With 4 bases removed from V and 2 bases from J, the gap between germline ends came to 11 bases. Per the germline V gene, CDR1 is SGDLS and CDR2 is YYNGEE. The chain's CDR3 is CASSPGLTTDTQYF. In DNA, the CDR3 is TGTGCCAGCAGCCCGGGCCTGACCACAGATACGCAGTATTTT.

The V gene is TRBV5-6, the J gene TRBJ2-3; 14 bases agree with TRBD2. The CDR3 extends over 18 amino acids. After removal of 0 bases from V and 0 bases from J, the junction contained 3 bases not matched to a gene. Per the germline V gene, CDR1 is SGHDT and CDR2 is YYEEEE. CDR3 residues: CASSLGLAGGSSTDTQYF. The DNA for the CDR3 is TGTGCCAGCAGCTTGGGACTAGCGGGAGGGTCGAGCACAGATACGCAGTATTTT.

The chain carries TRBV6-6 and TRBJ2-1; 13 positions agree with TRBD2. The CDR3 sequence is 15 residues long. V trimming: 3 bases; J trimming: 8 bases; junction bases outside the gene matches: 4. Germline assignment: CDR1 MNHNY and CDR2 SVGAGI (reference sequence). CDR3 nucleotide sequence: TGTGCCAGCAGTTATACTAGCGGGAGGGGTCATGAGCAGTTCTTC. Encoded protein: CASSYTSGRGHEQFF.

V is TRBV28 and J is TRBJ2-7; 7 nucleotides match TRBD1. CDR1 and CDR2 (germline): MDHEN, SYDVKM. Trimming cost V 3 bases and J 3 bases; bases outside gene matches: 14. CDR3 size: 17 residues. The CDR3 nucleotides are TGTGCCAGCAGTTTTTCTCCAAAGGGGACAGCAAGCTACGAGCAGTACTTC. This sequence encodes CASSFSPKGTASYEQYF.

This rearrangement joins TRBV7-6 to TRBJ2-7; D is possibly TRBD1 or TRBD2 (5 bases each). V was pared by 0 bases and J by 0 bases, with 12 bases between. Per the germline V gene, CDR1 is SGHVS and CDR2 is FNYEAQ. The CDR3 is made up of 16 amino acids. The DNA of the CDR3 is TGTGCCAGCAGCTTAGCGGCAGGGACCCTCTCCTACGAGCAGTACTTC. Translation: CASSLAAGTLSYEQYF.

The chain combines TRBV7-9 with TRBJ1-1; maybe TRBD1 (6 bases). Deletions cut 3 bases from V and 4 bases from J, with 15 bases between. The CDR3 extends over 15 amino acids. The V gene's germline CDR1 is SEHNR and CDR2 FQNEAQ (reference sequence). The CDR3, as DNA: TGTGCCAGCAGCTTTTCACAGGGAGGTGTCACTGAAGCTTTCTTT. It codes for CASSFSQGGVTEAFF.

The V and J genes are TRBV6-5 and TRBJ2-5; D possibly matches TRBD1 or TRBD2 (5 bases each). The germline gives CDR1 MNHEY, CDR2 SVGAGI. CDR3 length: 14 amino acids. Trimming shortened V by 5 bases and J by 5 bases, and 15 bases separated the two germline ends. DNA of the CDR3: TGTGCCAGCAGTCGCGGAACAGGCGGGGAGACCCAGTACTTC. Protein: CASSRGTGGETQYF.

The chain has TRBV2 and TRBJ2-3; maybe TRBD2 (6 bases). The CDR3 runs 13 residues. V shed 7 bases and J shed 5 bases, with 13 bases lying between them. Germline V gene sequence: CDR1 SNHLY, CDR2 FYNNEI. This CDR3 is CASMGGMRDTQYF. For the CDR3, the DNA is TGTGCCAGCATGGGCGGGATGAGAGATACGCAGTATTTT.

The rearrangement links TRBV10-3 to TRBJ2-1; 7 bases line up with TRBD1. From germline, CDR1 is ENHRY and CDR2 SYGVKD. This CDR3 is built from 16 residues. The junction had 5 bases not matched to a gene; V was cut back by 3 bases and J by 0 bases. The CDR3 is CAISEADRSSYNEQFF. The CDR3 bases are TGTGCCATCAGTGAAGCGGACAGGAGCTCCTACAATGAGCAGTTCTTC.

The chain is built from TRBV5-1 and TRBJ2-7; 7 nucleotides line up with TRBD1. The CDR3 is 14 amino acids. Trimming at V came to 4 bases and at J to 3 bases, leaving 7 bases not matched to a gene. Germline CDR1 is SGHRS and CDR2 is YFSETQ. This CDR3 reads CASSVGTDSYEQYF. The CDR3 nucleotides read TGCGCCAGCAGCGTCGGGACAGACAGCTACGAGCAGTACTTC. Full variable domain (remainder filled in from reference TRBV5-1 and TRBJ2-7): KAGVTQTPRYLIKTRGQQVTLSCSPISGHRSVSWYQQTPGQGLQFLFEYFSETQRNKGNFPGRFSGRQFSNSRSEMNVSTLELGDSALYLCASSVGTDSYEQYFGPGTRLTVT.

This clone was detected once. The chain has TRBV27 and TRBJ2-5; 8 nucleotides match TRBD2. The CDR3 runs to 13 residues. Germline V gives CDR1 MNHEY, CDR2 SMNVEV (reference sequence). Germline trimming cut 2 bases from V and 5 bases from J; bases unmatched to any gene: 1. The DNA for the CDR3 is TGTGCCAGCAGTTTACCGGGGGGGGAGACCCAGTACTTC. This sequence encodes CASSLPGGETQYF.

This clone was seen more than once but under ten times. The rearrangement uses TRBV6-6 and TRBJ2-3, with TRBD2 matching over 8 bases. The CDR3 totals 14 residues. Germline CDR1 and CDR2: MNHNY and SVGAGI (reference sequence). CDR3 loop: CATGGGISTDTQYF. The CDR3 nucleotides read TGTGCTACGGGGGGGGGCATTAGCACAGATACGCAGTATTTT.

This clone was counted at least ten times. The CDR3 DNA reads as TGCGCCAGCAGCCAAGACACGACAGGGTTTCAGCCCCAGCATTTT. Protein sequence: CASSQDTTGFQPQHF. The genes are TRBV4-3 and TRBJ1-5; TRBD1 aligns across 7 bases. CDR1 is LGHNA and CDR2 is YSLEER in the germline V gene. Losses at the gene ends were 0 bases for V and 6 bases for J; bases not matched to a gene: 5. The CDR3 length is 15 residues.